Following are 6 T cell receptor beta chains from one sample sequenced in a study of T cell responses to AZD1222 COVID-19 vaccine. The table came from immunoSEQ multiplex PCR; TCRdb's copy has only in-frame clones and leaves some out. The table has around 170,000 clones, 85% to 90% seen once. Material: peripheral blood, obtained 28 days after the second AZD1222 dose. These receptors were obtained from an adult who received the AZD1222 COVID-19 vaccine.

The rearrangement links TRBV5-8 to TRBJ1-5, with 9 nucleotides matching TRBD1. The ends lost 4 bases at V and 0 bases at J; junction bases unmatched: 5. Germline CDR1 SGHTS, CDR2 YDEGEE. The CDR3 runs to 16 residues. The CDR3 loop reads CASSMDRGVSNQPQHF. The CDR3 nucleotides are TGTGCCAGCAGCATGGACAGGGGCGTTAGCAATCAGCCCCAGCATTTT.

The V call is TRBV11-3, the J call TRBJ1-1, with D unresolved. The germline V gene has CDR1 SGHNT and CDR2 YENEEA. The CDR3 totals 15 residues. V shed 4 bases and J shed 0 bases, with 12 bases lying between them. This chain's CDR3 is CASSSSTPMNTEAFF. Here the CDR3 DNA reads TGTGCCAGCAGCTCTTCGACCCCAATGAACACTGAAGCTTTCTTT.

The sample holds one count of this clone. The rearrangement uses TRBV2 and TRBJ1-6, with D possibly TRBD1 on 5 matching bases. Trimming removed 7 bases at V and 6 bases at J, with 31 bases between. The CDR3 is made up of 20 amino acids. CDR1 is SNHLY, CDR2 FYNNEI, per germline. The CDR3 loop reads CASKVDNAPGGKGINSPLHF. The CDR3 DNA reads as TGTGCCAGCAAGGTGGACAATGCGCCGGGGGGAAAAGGGATTAATTCACCCCTCCACTTT.

The chain uses TRBV7-3 and TRBJ2-3, with 16 nucleotides matching TRBD2. Losses at the gene ends were 0 bases for V and 0 bases for J; bases not matched to a gene: 6. Germline V gene lookup returns CDR1 SGHTA and CDR2 FQGTGA. The CDR3 has 20 amino acids. This chain's CDR3 is CASSLTLPGLAGGSTDTQYF. As DNA, the CDR3 is TGTGCCAGCAGCTTAACACTACCGGGACTAGCGGGGGGGAGCACAGATACGCAGTATTTT. Looking up the rest from reference TRBV7-3 and TRBJ2-3 gives the full variable domain: GAGVSQTPSNKVTEKGKYVELRCDPISGHTALYWYRQSLGQGPEFLIYFQGTGAADDSGLPNDRFFAVRPEGSVSTLKIQRTERGDSAVYLCASSLTLPGLAGGSTDTQYFGPGTRLTVL.

The chain uses TRBV5-6 and TRBJ1-5, with 7 bases lining up with TRBD1. Germline-derived CDR1 and CDR2 are SGHDT and YYEEEE. V trimming: 4 bases; J trimming: 1 base; junction bases outside the gene matches: 5. The CDR3 covers 15 residues. CDR3 loop: CASSPRTGSNQPQHF. CDR3 in DNA: TGTGCCAGCAGCCCAAGGACAGGCAGCAATCAGCCCCAGCATTTT.

This clone was observed a few times. This chain's CDR3 is CAISDSSGGYTF. The CDR3 nucleotides are TGTGCCATCTCCGACAGCTCCGGGGGCTACACCTTC. The chain is built from TRBV10-3 and TRBJ1-2; TRBD1 might be the D (5 bases). V was trimmed by 8 bases and J by 8 bases, leaving 15 bases between them. Germline CDR1 and CDR2: ENHRY and SYGVKD. This CDR3 has 12 amino acids.